These T cell receptor beta chains were read from a single sample in a study of T cell repertoires in cytomegalovirus infection. TCRdb independently ran MiXCR on the reads; one entry per CDR3 protein. Among fewer than 200,000 distinct CDR3 sequences listed, approximately 15% were seen once. Sequenced input: PBMCs. The receptors stem from a human donor in good health (CMV status not recorded). Some clones in this sample may be carry-over from other donors' samples. CDR3s include the opening cysteine and the closing phenylalanine or tryptophan. D genes are given only for firm matches. Size is stated for part of the rows, as once, few or many counts, or as a class when the clone is expanded.

>TRBD1|TRBJ2-5|TRBV7-2|many
TGTGCCAGCAGCTTACACAGGGGGCATTTAGAGACCCAGTACTTC
CASSLHRGHLETQYF
>-|TRBJ2-7|TRBV6-2/TRBV6-3|many
TGTGCCAGCAGTCAAATACCAGCCTACGAGCAGTACTTC
CASSQIPAYEQYF
>-|TRBJ2-1|TRBV27|many
TGTGCCAGCAGTTTGCGTATACTTGGAAGGGTTGAACAGTTCTTC
CASSLRILGRVEQFF
>-|TRBJ1-5|TRBV5-1|-
TGCGCCAGCAGCTTGGAGCCCGGGAGAGGCAATCAGCCCCAGCATTTT
CASSLEPGRGNQPQHF
>-|TRBJ2-1|TRBV10-3|few
TGTGCCATCAGTGAGACCCACCCCCCTTACAATGAGCAGTTCTTC
CAISETHPPYNEQFF
>-|TRBJ1-2|TRBV7-2|many
TGTGCCAGCAGCCGGACATTCAACTATGGCTACACCTTC
CASSRTFNYGYTF
>-|TRBJ2-2|TRBV7-2|many
TGTGCCAGCAGCCGAACAGGGGAGGGCACCGGGGAGCTGTTTTTT
CASSRTGEGTGELFF
>TRBD1|TRBJ2-2|TRBV29-1|few
TGCAGCGTTGTATGGGACAGATTCACCGGGGAGCTGTTTTTT
CSVVWDRFTGELFF
>-|TRBJ2-5|TRBV10-3|many
TGTGCCATCAGCGGGGGCAACCAAGAGACCCAGTACTTC
CAISGGNQETQYF
>-|TRBJ2-3|TRBV15|-
TGTGCCACCAGCACCATCGTTGGGATTCGCGGGGATACGCAGTATTTT
CATSTIVGIRGDTQYF
>TRBD2|TRBJ2-3|TRBV7-2|many
TGTGCCAGCAGCTTGGTAGCGGGAAAGATCGCAGATACGCAGTATTTT
CASSLVAGKIADTQYF
>-|TRBJ1-1|TRBV10-3|few
TGTGCCATCAGTGCCCCACCGAACACTGAAGCTTTCTTT
CAISAPPNTEAFF
>-|TRBJ2-2|TRBV25-1|-
TGTGCCAGCACCTACGGGGCAGCGAACACCGGGGAGCTGTTTTTT
CASTYGAANTGELFF
>-|TRBJ2-1|TRBV10-3|once
TGTGCCACGCTTACTTACCTAGGGGACAATGAGCAGTTCTTC
CATLTYLGDNEQFF
>TRBD2|TRBJ2-7|TRBV27|-
TGTGCCAGCAGTTTCAAATGGGACTACTCCTACGAGCAGTACTTC
CASSFKWDYSYEQYF
>-|TRBJ2-3|TRBV4-3|-
TGCGCCAGCAGCCAAGATCACATCACAGATACGCAGTATTTT
CASSQDHITDTQYF
>-|TRBJ2-5|TRBV18|-
TGTGCCAGCTCCCGATCCCTAGGCCAAGAGACCCAGTACTTC
CASSRSLGQETQYF
>-|TRBJ2-1|TRBV7-9|many
TGTGCCAGCAGCATCACCCGACAGGCCAATGAGCAGTTCTTC
CASSITRQANEQFF
>TRBD2|TRBJ2-7|TRBV6-2/TRBV6-3|few
TGTGCCAGCAGCCCTGGGGTAGCGGGATCCTACGAGCAGTACTTC
CASSPGVAGSYEQYF
>-|TRBJ1-1|TRBV20-1|many
TGCAGTGCTAGTCGCCCGGGGCTCATGAACACTGAAGCTTTCTTT
CSASRPGLMNTEAFF
>TRBD2|TRBJ2-5|TRBV29-1|many
TGCAGCGTTAGTCGACTAGCGGGAGGTAGACAAGAGACCCAGTACTTC
CSVSRLAGGRQETQYF
>-|TRBJ2-7|TRBV28|-
TGTGCCAGCAGTTTAGCTGGGGGTAACTCCTACGAGCAGTACTTC
CASSLAGGNSYEQYF
>-|TRBJ2-2|TRBV9|-
TGTGCCAGCAGTTATGACCACACCGGGGAGCTGTTTTTT
CASSYDHTGELFF
>TRBD1|TRBJ1-5|TRBV29-1|few
TGCAGCGTTGTCCTGGACAGGGAATTCAATCAGCCCCAGCATTTT
CSVVLDREFNQPQHF
>-|TRBJ1-1|TRBV7-2|many
TGTGCCAGCACCCTCGAGGGCGGGAACACTGAAGCTTTCTTT
CASTLEGGNTEAFF
>-|TRBJ1-2|TRBV7-3|many
TGTGCCAGCAGCTTATCCAATGGTTATGGCTACACCTTC
CASSLSNGYGYTF
>-|TRBJ1-2|TRBV7-6|many
TGTGCCAGCAGCCCTCGTCGGGGGCGAGGCTATGGCTACACCTTC
CASSPRRGRGYGYTF
>-|TRBJ1-5|TRBV19|many
TGTGCCAGTACCTTAAGGAGAGATAGCAATCAGCCCCAGCATTTT
CASTLRRDSNQPQHF
>-|TRBJ1-1|TRBV5-1|-
TGCGCCAGCAGGGGGGCGAACAGCCTGAACACTGAAGCTTTCTTT
CASRGANSLNTEAFF
>TRBD1|TRBJ2-4|TRBV28|-
TGTGCCAGCAGCCCCCCTGGACAGGGCTTCGCCAAAAACATTCAGTACTTC
CASSPPGQGFAKNIQYF
>-|TRBJ2-7|TRBV14|few
TGTGCCAGCAGCCCTAGCGGGACAGGGCCCTACGAGCAGTACTTC
CASSPSGTGPYEQYF
>-|TRBJ2-7|TRBV5-1|-
TGCGCCAGCAGCCCAGGGACCCTAAACTACGAGCAGTACTTC
CASSPGTLNYEQYF
>-|TRBJ2-7|TRBV7-8|many
TGTGCCAGCAGCTCGGGGGTGGGGGGAGACCTCGGTTACGAGCAGTACTTC
CASSSGVGGDLGYEQYF
>TRBD1|TRBJ2-1|TRBV7-2|many
TGTGCCAGCAGCCGGGACAGGGGGCCCTACAATGAGCAGTTCTTC
CASSRDRGPYNEQFF
>-|TRBJ1-5|TRBV14|few
TGTGCCAGCAGCCAAGTGGGTCGCTTGAAAGGCAATCAGCCCCAGCATTTT
CASSQVGRLKGNQPQHF
>-|TRBJ2-2|TRBV20-1|-
TGCAGTGCTAGAGATCCAGCGCGGTCGGCCGGGGAGCTGTTTTTT
CSARDPARSAGELFF
>-|TRBJ2-5|TRBV7-2|many
TGTGCCAGCAGCTCTTCGGGACCGAGGGAGACCCAGTACTTC
CASSSSGPRETQYF
>TRBD1|TRBJ1-1|TRBV27|-
TGTGCCAGCAGTCGACAGGGGCGAATGAACACTGAAGCTTTCTTT
CASSRQGRMNTEAFF
>TRBD2|TRBJ2-3|TRBV5-1|-
TGCGCCAGCAGCATACCGGGACTAGCGTCTGATACGCAGTATTTT
CASSIPGLASDTQYF
>TRBD1|TRBJ1-5|TRBV12-3/TRBV12-4|many
TGTGCCAGCAGTCTATCCCGGGACAGGCGTAGCAATCAGCCCCAGCATTTT
CASSLSRDRRSNQPQHF
>-|TRBJ1-2|TRBV29-1|few
TGCAGCGTTGTCGTACGGAACTATGGCTACACCTTC
CSVVVRNYGYTF
>TRBD1|TRBJ1-2|TRBV7-3|many
TGTGCCAGCAGCTCAACAGGGGGCAAGGGAGGCTACACCTTC
CASSSTGGKGGYTF
>TRBD1|TRBJ2-7|TRBV2|-
TGTGCCAGCAGTGATGACAGGGATTTAACCGAGCAGTACTTC
CASSDDRDLTEQYF
>-|TRBJ2-7|TRBV4-1|many
TGCGCCAGCAGCCAAGATTCCGACATAAGCGAGCAGTACTTC
CASSQDSDISEQYF
>TRBD2|TRBJ2-1|TRBV7-9|many
TGTGCCAGCAGCTCCCCGGGAGGTGAGCAGTTCTTC
CASSSPGGEQFF
>-|TRBJ1-1|TRBV7-2|many
TGTGCCAGCAGCTTAAATAGTCAGGGACGGACTGAAGCTTTCTTT
CASSLNSQGRTEAFF
>-|TRBJ2-1|TRBV20-1|-
TGCAGTGTCCTGGTTTGGGGGAGCTCCTACAATGAGCAGTTCTTC
CSVLVWGSSYNEQFF
>-|TRBJ2-3|TRBV7-7|many
TGTGCTAGCAGCTTAGCGAGGCTGGATACGCAGTATTTT
CASSLARLDTQYF
>TRBD2|TRBJ2-3|TRBV11-1|-
TGTGCCAGCAGCTCCGCACCGGGGGGGCCGACAGATACGCAGTATTTT
CASSSAPGGPTDTQYF
>-|TRBJ1-1|TRBV19|few
TGTGCCAGTAGTATCGTGGGGGCGAACACTGAAGCTTTCTTT
CASSIVGANTEAFF
>-|TRBJ2-1|TRBV20-1|-
TGCAGTGCTAGCCTTATGGACGCATCGGCTGAGCAGTTCTTC
CSASLMDASAEQFF
>-|TRBJ1-3|TRBV7-6|many
TGTGCCAGCAGCGGCGGAAACACCATATATTTT
CASSGGNTIYF
>TRBD1|TRBJ1-1|TRBV7-9|few
TGTGCCAGCAGTCTCAGGACAGGGGTGAACACTGAAGCTTTCTTT
CASSLRTGVNTEAFF
>-|TRBJ1-2|TRBV5-1|-
TGCGCCAGCAGCTTGGGCCCACAGGACGGTAACTATGGCTACACCTTC
CASSLGPQDGNYGYTF
>-|TRBJ2-7|TRBV20-1|-
-
CSALSSSGEQYF
>TRBD1|TRBJ2-7|TRBV5-4|few
TGTGCCAGCAGCCGCGAACAGGGGGTGGGGTACGAGCAGTACTTC
CASSREQGVGYEQYF
>-|TRBJ1-2|TRBV15|-
TGTGCCACCAGCAGAGACAGAGGTGCGAGACACTATGGCTACACCTTC
CATSRDRGARHYGYTF
>TRBD1|TRBJ1-1|TRBV29-1|-
TGCAGCGTTGAAGATCGTCGGGACAGGGGGAACACTGAAGCTTTCTTT
CSVEDRRDRGNTEAFF
>-|TRBJ1-1|TRBV5-1|-
TGCGCCAGCAGCTTGGGGGGAGGGCCTGAAGCTTTCTTT
CASSLGGGPEAFF
>TRBD2|TRBJ2-7|TRBV19|many
TGTGGAGCGGGGGATTCCTACGAGCAGTACTTC
CGAGDSYEQYF